The clone carrying this TCR beta chain turned up a few times. Between the trimmed V and J ends, which lost 4 bases and 0 bases, there was a span of 15 bases. Germline V lookup: CDR1 LNHDA, CDR2 SQIVND (reference sequence). The CDR3 has 17 amino acids. Original handling: By means of reference gene primer amplification, nucleated cell counts were estimated. Data came from immunoSEQ multiplex PCR; TCRdb stores just in-frame clones and leaves some out. That table is the source of V, J and clone size, and D and trimming were worked out from the DNA. The sample records some 170,000 clones, around 80% being singletons. The entry originates in a study of blood T cell repertoires in COVID-19. Background on the study: T cells, B-cell-depleted T cells, or PBMCs supplied cDNA or gDNA.

Sequencing was carried out using peripheral blood. The V call is TRBV19, the J call TRBJ2-2; possible D gene TRBD1, 6 bases. This sequence was found in a man aged 55 to 70 with active or convalescent COVID-19. CDR3 coding DNA: TGTGCCAGTAGTACAGGGGACGTAGGCTCGAACACCGGGGAGCTGTTTTTT. Amino acids: CASSTGDVGSNTGELFF.